Listed below are T cell receptor beta chains from one sample, sequenced in a study of a mutant IDH1 vaccine in newly diagnosed glioma. Their target antigens are unknown. Profiling relied on immunoSEQ multiplex PCR, and the TCRdb table lists in-frame clones only, not all of them. Among about 43,000 clones, approximately 84% were seen once, and the ten largest hold around 2.5%. The material sequenced was PBMCs, taken from a glioma patient whose treatment included an IDH1 peptide vaccine. The receptors come from a woman aged 18 to 35 with glioma. Some clones in this sample may be carry-over from other donors' samples. CDR3s include the opening cysteine and the closing phenylalanine or tryptophan. The D gene is left open where the match is weak.

D: TRBD2
V: TRBV5-4
CDR3: CASRSSRETSGSSRPAQYF

D: NA
V: TRBV10-3
CDR3: CAISEAQILAGELFF

D: TRBD2
V: TRBV5-6
CDR3: CASSQGLAASYNEQFF

D: TRBD1
V: TRBV18
CDR3: CASSPGTGTYEQYF

D: TRBD1
V: TRBV9
CDR3: CASSVQGQPTGELFF

D: TRBD1
V: TRBV5-6
CDR3: CASSFGQGRSNQPQHF

D: NA
V: TRBV7-8
CDR3: CASSLGGLYNEQFF

D: NA
V: TRBV19
CDR3: CASRTRGNEQFF

D: NA
V: TRBV7-9
CDR3: CASSSDEKLFF

D: NA
V: TRBV7-3
CDR3: CASSLREGETQYF

D: NA
V: TRBV5-1
CDR3: CASSLRTNYGYTF

D: NA
V: TRBV2
CDR3: CASGRQISGNTIYF

D: TRBD1
V: TRBV11-3
CDR3: CASSGGQGATYEQYF

D: NA
V: TRBV19
CDR3: CASSPLAGATTDTQYF

D: TRBD2
V: TRBV30
CDR3: CAWNLAVTDTQYF

D: TRBD1
V: TRBV11-3
CDR3: CASSSGTGTSGYTF

D: TRBD1
V: TRBV18
CDR3: CASSPPITGGWQKTQYF

D: NA
V: TRBV9
CDR3: CASSVGGALPTDTQYF